The 30 T cell receptor beta chains in this list originate from one sample, sequenced in a study of T cell repertoires in cytomegalovirus infection. Each CDR3 protein is one row after TCRdb ran MiXCR on the reads. The table includes around 770,000 distinct CDR3 sequences, roughly 28% detected once. No antigen has been identified for these receptors. Here the sequenced sample was cultured CD8+ T cells from PBMCs, taken from culture after CMV antigen stimulation. These receptor sequences come from a human donor in good health (CMV status not recorded). Some clones in this sample may be carry-over from other donors' samples.

This clonotype was recorded at least ten times. The chain has TRBV12-5 and TRBJ2-3, with D uncertain. The germline V gene encodes CDR1 LGHNT and CDR2 FRNRAP. The CDR3 length is 14 residues. Between the trimmed V and J ends, which lost 5 bases and 0 bases, there was a span of 9 bases. CDR3 nucleotides: TGTGCTAGTGGTCCCCCCCCTAGCACAGATACGCAGTATTTT. It yields the protein CASGPPPSTDTQYF.

The chain combines TRBV27 with TRBJ2-3; TRBD2 agrees at 7 bases. CDR1 is MNHEY, CDR2 SMNVEV, per germline (reference sequence). The V gene end was trimmed by 5 bases and the J gene end by 2 bases; junction bases not matched to a gene: 4. This CDR3 is 14 amino acids long. The CDR3 nucleotides read TGTGCCAGCAGTCGGACTAGGGACACAGATACGCAGTATTTT. Amino acids: CASSRTRDTDTQYF.

The chain is built from TRBV27 and TRBJ2-1, with 7 nucleotides matching TRBD2. Trimming took 3 bases from V and 3 from J; bases not matched to a gene: 5. The length of the CDR3 is 15 residues. In germline, CDR1 is MNHEY, CDR2 SMNVEV (reference sequence). The CDR3 DNA reads as TGTGCCAGCAGTTTGTCCCAGCGGGGCTACAATGAGCAGTTCTTC. Amino acid sequence: CASSLSQRGYNEQFF.

The chain carries TRBV10-3 and TRBJ2-1, with 8 bases identical to TRBD1. The CDR3 has 15 amino acids. V gave up 2 bases and J gave up 5 bases; unmatched junction bases: 5. Germline V CDR1 and CDR2: ENHRY, SYGVKD. CDR3 nucleotide sequence: TGTGCCATCAGTGAGCGGACAGGGTTCAACAATGAGCAGTTCTTC. This sequence encodes CAISERTGFNNEQFF.

This clonotype was observed a few times. This chain links TRBV12-3 or TRBV12-4 with TRBJ1-2; TRBD1 might be the D (6 bases). V lost 8 bases to trimming and J lost 0 bases, with 22 bases between them. This CDR3 contains 17 residues. The CDR3 protein is CASLKTGHQPANYGYTF. The CDR3 DNA is TGTGCCAGCTTAAAGACAGGTCACCAACCTGCTAACTATGGCTACACCTTC.

A note on this clonotype: The junction does not match germline at one end; this may be a read error. The J gene is TRBJ2-3, the V gene TRBV7-7; 15 bases are a match to TRBD2. The CDR3 spans 17 residues. Germline values: CDR1 SSHAT, CDR2 FNYEAQ (reference sequence). CDR3 in amino acids: CASSQGLAGGPRHTQYF. Written as DNA, the CDR3 is TGTGCTAGCAGCCAAGGACTAGCGGGGGGGCCAAGGCATACGCAGTATTTT.

The chain recombines TRBV12-3 or TRBV12-4 with TRBJ2-1; D is unclear. Trimming pared 11 bases from V and 5 bases from J, leaving 10 bases between. The CDR3 contains 11 residues. In nucleotides, the CDR3 is TGTGCCCTGATCCGGGACAATGAGCAGTTCTTC. Translated, it gives CALIRDNEQFF.

The gene calls are TRBV28 and TRBJ2-3; 8 positions match TRBD2. The ends lost 2 bases at V and 1 base at J; junction bases unmatched: 5. This CDR3 is built from 16 residues. Germline CDR1 reads MDHEN; CDR2 reads SYDVKM. Here the CDR3 DNA reads TGTGCCAGCAGTTTAAGGCGGGGGGCGGGCACAGATACGCAGTATTTT. It is translated as CASSLRRGAGTDTQYF.

V and J are TRBV7-9 and TRBJ1-4; D possibly corresponds to TRBD1 (5 bases). CDR3 size: 17 residues. V was shortened by 4 bases and J by 6 bases, with 21 bases between the two germline ends. CDR1 and CDR2 from the germline V gene are SEHNR and FQNEAQ (reference sequence). Here the CDR3 reads CASSSIPGTVDYEKLFF. The CDR3, as DNA: TGTGCCAGCAGCTCAATCCCCGGGACGGTAGACTATGAAAAACTGTTTTTT. The variable domain in full, completed from reference TRBV7-9 and TRBJ1-4, reads DTGVSQNPRHKITKRGQNVTFRCDPISEHNRLYWYRQTLGQGPEFLTYFQNEAQLEKSRLLSDRFSAERPKGSFSTLEIQRTEQGDSAMYLCASSSIPGTVDYEKLFFGSGTQLSVL.

The chain links TRBV5-1 to TRBJ2-3, with TRBD2 identical over 8 bases. CDR3 length: 15 residues. Trimming at V came to 5 bases and at J to 3 bases, leaving 8 bases not matched to a gene. Germline CDR1 is SGHRS and CDR2 is YFSETQ. The DNA of the CDR3 is TGCGCCAGCAGTTGGGTCGGGGGGGCGACAGATACGCAGTATTTT. As protein: CASSWVGGATDTQYF.

This clonotype was observed many times. The chain has TRBV11-2 and TRBJ2-5; a weak D match, TRBD1 (5 bases). Germline V gives CDR1 SGHAT, CDR2 FQNNGV. This CDR3 spans 17 amino acids. The germline V and J ends were trimmed by 5 bases and 0 bases, with 19 bases remaining between them. The CDR3 is CASSRGQGGTNQETQYF. In DNA, the CDR3 is TGTGCCAGCAGCCGAGGTCAGGGTGGAACCAACCAAGAGACCCAGTACTTC.

This chain connects TRBV28 to TRBJ2-2; D unclear. CDR1 is MDHEN, CDR2 SYDVKM, per germline. Trimming removed 7 bases at V and 4 bases at J, with 22 bases between. The CDR3 covers 17 residues. CDR3 sequence: CASNPYGRSVTTGELFF. CDR3 nucleotide sequence: TGTGCCAGCAATCCTTATGGCAGGTCGGTGACCACCGGGGAGCTGTTTTTT.

This chain joins TRBV6-2 or TRBV6-3 and TRBJ2-3; D might be TRBD1 or TRBD2, each matching 5 bases. The CDR3 covers 16 residues. Germline V gene lookup returns CDR1 MNHEY and CDR2 SVGEGT. The V end lost 7 bases, the J end lost 5 bases, and 22 bases lay between the germline ends. The CDR3 DNA reads TGTGCCAGCAACCACTTCCCCCCTAGCAGGGAAGATACGCAGTATTTT. It yields the protein CASNHFPPSREDTQYF.

This clonotype has a single count. The V gene is TRBV13, the J gene TRBJ2-1; no clear D. CDR1 and CDR2 from the germline V gene are PRHDT and FYEKMQ (reference sequence). This CDR3 comprises 12 residues. Trimming removed 5 bases at V and 6 bases at J, with 8 bases between. The CDR3 sequence: CASSNQGNEQFF. The CDR3 nucleotides read TGTGCCAGCAGCAACCAAGGCAATGAGCAGTTCTTC.

This clonotype appeared many times. This chain uses TRBV6-1 with TRBJ1-1, with a tentative D call TRBD1 (6 bases). The germline V and J ends were trimmed by 6 bases and 5 bases, with 7 bases remaining between them. The germline CDR1 and CDR2 sequences are MNHNS and SASEGT. This CDR3 is built from 11 residues. CDR3 sequence reads: CASRRGTEAFF. DNA of the CDR3: TGTGCCAGCAGGAGGGGGACTGAAGCTTTCTTT.

Only a few counts were recorded for this clonotype. The junction shows a germline mismatch at one end, possibly a read error. The chain combines TRBV7-6 with TRBJ1-2; the D is unclear. Germline loops: CDR1 SGHVS, CDR2 FNYEAQ. There are 11 residues in the CDR3. CDR3 in amino acids: CASSLVQSWAF. Here the CDR3 DNA reads TGTGCCAGCAGCTTAGTACAAAGTTGGGCCTTC.

This chain uses TRBV10-3 with TRBJ1-2, with 8 bases fitting TRBD1. V dropped 6 bases and J dropped 1; count of bases not matched to a gene: 10. This CDR3 has 16 residues. Germline V gene lookup returns CDR1 ENHRY and CDR2 SYGVKD. This CDR3 reads CAISVAYRGNNYGYTF. The CDR3 DNA reads TGTGCCATCAGCGTCGCCTACAGGGGGAATAACTATGGCTACACCTTC.

J is TRBJ2-7 and V is TRBV27; TRBD2 matches 7 bases. CDR3 length equals 15 residues. From germline, CDR1 is MNHEY and CDR2 SMNVEV (reference sequence). After removal of 7 bases from V and 0 bases from J, the junction contained 9 bases not matched to a gene. This CDR3 reads CASIGPGRHSYEQYF. The CDR3 nucleotides are TGTGCCAGCATCGGCCCCGGGAGGCACTCCTACGAGCAGTACTTC.

Notes on this clonotype: This CDR3 fails to terminate in the conserved phenylalanine or tryptophan, so it likely reflects a read error. The gene calls are TRBV6-1 and TRBJ2-1; 8 positions match TRBD1. CDR1 and CDR2 (germline): MNHNS, SASEGT. The CDR3 has 16 amino acids. The J segment lost 6 bases and the V segment lost 3 bases, leaving 10 bases of the junction unmatched. The CDR3 protein is CASSDSGRGLINEQFS. The CDR3 DNA reads TGTGCCAGCAGTGATAGCGGCAGGGGGCTAATCAATGAGCAGTTCTCC.

This chain links TRBV20-1 with TRBJ1-1; D unresolved. V was clipped by 5 bases and J by 1 base, with 5 bases between them. The CDR3 has 11 residues. Per germline, CDR1 DFQATT and CDR2 SNEGSKA (reference sequence). CDR3 sequence reads: CSAPENTEAFF. In nucleotides, the CDR3 is TGCAGTGCTCCAGAGAACACTGAAGCTTTCTTT.

Regarding this clonotype: No DNA is shown, since the ends of the CDR3 on it are uncertain; the CDR3 is the one TCRdb lists. The gene calls are TRBV7-2 and TRBJ2-7; the D call TRBD2 from the table was never checked on the DNA. Germline-derived CDR1 and CDR2 are SGHTA and FQGNSA. The CDR3 region is 23 residues in length, termini included. CDR3 sequence reads: CAEAVYLCASSLAEAQADYEQYV.

This clonotype was seen ten or more times. The J gene is TRBJ2-7, the V gene TRBV27, with a weak D call TRBD1 (5 bases). This CDR3 comprises 16 residues. CDR1 and CDR2 from the germline V gene are MNHEY and SMNVEV (reference sequence). V was pared by 5 bases and J by 4 bases, with 21 bases between. In nucleotides, the CDR3 is TGTGCCAGCAGTCTCCTAGGTGGTAGGGGTTGGTACGAGCAGTACTTC. Translated: CASSLLGGRGWYEQYF.

The CDR3 is CASSEYPRGSDNSPLHF. In DNA, the CDR3 is TGTGCCAGCAGCGAGTACCCACGGGGGTCGGATAATTCACCCCTCCACTTT. V and J are TRBV7-3 and TRBJ1-6; TRBD1 might be the D (5 bases). This CDR3 is 17 amino acids long. V gave up 5 bases and J gave up 5 bases, with 19 bases separating them. Looked up from germline, CDR1 is SGHTA and CDR2 is FQGTGA.

The chain carries TRBV10-3 and TRBJ1-2; 7 bases agree with TRBD1. The trim removed 0 bases at V and 5 bases at J, leaving 6 bases unmatched. Germline values: CDR1 ENHRY, CDR2 SYGVKD. The CDR3 runs to 15 residues. The CDR3: CAISESRGRGYGYTF. CDR3 in DNA: TGTGCCATCAGTGAGTCAAGGGGGCGAGGATATGGCTACACCTTC.

This clonotype was recorded once. This chain connects TRBV29-1 to TRBJ2-3; TRBD2 is a possible D gene (5 bases). The CDR3 runs to 12 residues. CDR1 is SQVTM and CDR2 is ANQGSEA in the germline V gene. Trimming took 3 bases from V and 2 from J, leaving 6 bases between them. The CDR3 here is CSVDGVTDTQYF. In DNA, the CDR3 is TGCAGCGTTGACGGGGTCACAGATACGCAGTATTTT.

As to this clonotype: This likely comes from a read error, as the CDR3 has no conserved phenylalanine or tryptophan at its end. The V gene is TRBV9, the J gene TRBJ2-3; TRBD2 might be the D (7 bases). The CDR3 loop spans 15 amino acids. Germline CDR1 is SGDLS and CDR2 is YYNGEE. Trimming shortened V by 4 bases and J by 4 bases, and 16 bases separated the two germline ends. Here the CDR3 DNA reads TGTGCCAGCAGCCCTAAGTGGGGGGGCGCAGATACGCAGTATTCT. It specifies CASSPKWGGADTQYS.

The chain employs TRBV7-9 and TRBJ1-2, with 7 nucleotides matching TRBD1. V dropped 3 bases and J dropped 3; count of bases not matched to a gene: 10. Germline V gives CDR1 SEHNR, CDR2 FQNEAQ (reference sequence). The CDR3 totals 16 residues. The CDR3 loop reads CASSLLTTGSHYGYTF. CDR3 DNA sequence: TGTGCCAGCAGCTTGCTAACGACAGGGTCACACTATGGCTACACCTTC.

As regards this clonotype: The CDR3 carries no conserved terminal phenylalanine or tryptophan, so it likely arises from a read error. The chain links TRBV7-3 to TRBJ2-5, with 7 bases matching TRBD1. The CDR3 contains 15 residues. Germline CDR1 and CDR2: SGHTA and FQGTGA. Unmatched junction bases numbered 11, after V lost 5 bases and J lost 5 bases. The CDR3 DNA sequence: TGTGCCAGCAGCCAAGGGAATACAGGGGATGAGACCCAGTACCTC. Its translation is CASSQGNTGDETQYL.

This clonotype was observed at least ten times. The chain joins TRBV12-3 or TRBV12-4 to TRBJ2-2, with TRBD2 matching 10 bases. J lost 4 bases, V lost 8 bases, and 1 base had no gene match. The CDR3 has 13 amino acids. The CDR3 loop is CASGTSVTGELFF. The DNA of the CDR3 is TGTGCCAGCGGGACTAGCGTCACCGGGGAGCTGTTTTTT.

This clonotype was found a few times. The chain couples TRBV28 to TRBJ2-1; 13 bases line up with TRBD2. Trimming cost V 4 bases and J 0 bases; bases outside gene matches: 6. Germline CDR1 MDHEN, CDR2 SYDVKM. The CDR3 spans 18 residues. This CDR3 reads CASSSTGLAGDSYNEQFF. The CDR3 DNA reads TGTGCCAGCAGTTCCACCGGACTAGCGGGGGACTCCTACAATGAGCAGTTCTTC.